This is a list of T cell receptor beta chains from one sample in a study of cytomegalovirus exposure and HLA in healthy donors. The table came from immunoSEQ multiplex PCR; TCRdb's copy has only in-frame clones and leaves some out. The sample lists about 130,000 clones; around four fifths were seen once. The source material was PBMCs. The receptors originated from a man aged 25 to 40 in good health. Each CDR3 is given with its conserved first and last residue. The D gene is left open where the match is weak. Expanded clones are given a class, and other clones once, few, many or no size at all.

TGTTCCAGCAGCTTGAGTAACTATGGCTACACCTTC CSSSLSNYGYTF TRBJ1-2 TRBV7-9 NA NA
TGCGCCAGCAGCCAAGACAGGGGTAACACTGAAGCTTTCTTT CASSQDRGNTEAFF TRBJ1-1 TRBV4-3 NA once
TGTGCCAGCAGCTTAGGGGCAGGGGGAGTCTATGGCTACACCTTC CASSLGAGGVYGYTF TRBJ1-2 TRBV7-9 TRBD1 few
TGTGCCATCAGTGAGTCGCAGCGGGAGGGAGCCGAGCAGTACTTC CAISESQREGAEQYF TRBJ2-7 TRBV10-3 TRBD2 NA
TGTGCCCTGTCCTGGCAGGGGGCTACAGATACGCAGTATTTT CALSWQGATDTQYF TRBJ2-3 TRBV5-4 TRBD1 few
TGTGCCAGCATCGGGCTAGCGGGGAGCACAGATACGCAGTATTTT CASIGLAGSTDTQYF TRBJ2-3 TRBV27 TRBD2 NA
TGTGCCAGCAGCTTAGCCTTAGCCCCAGGGGCCCAGTACTTC CASSLALAPGAQYF TRBJ2-5 TRBV7-9 NA NA
TGTGCTAGCAGCACGACAGGGCCCCAAGAGACCCAGTACTTC CASSTTGPQETQYF TRBJ2-5 TRBV7-7 TRBD1 NA
TGTGCCAGCAGCTTGCAGGGGCGCTTGGAGACCCAGTACTTC CASSLQGRLETQYF TRBJ2-5 TRBV5-4 NA NA
TGTTCCAGCAGCTTAGAGAGGGTCACTGACTATGGCTACACCTTC CSSSLERVTDYGYTF TRBJ1-2 TRBV7-9 NA NA
TGTGCCAGCAGTTTATTAGGAGACAACACTGAAGCTTTCTTT CASSLLGDNTEAFF TRBJ1-1 TRBV28 NA NA
TGTGCCAGCAGCACTCGGACAGGGCCGAAAGAGACCCAGTACTTC CASSTRTGPKETQYF TRBJ2-5 TRBV7-2 TRBD1 NA
TGTGCCAGCAGTTACTCGATCAGGGCTCTAGGGGGCTACACCTTC CASSYSIRALGGYTF TRBJ1-2 TRBV6-5 NA NA
TGTGCCAGCGCGGGGCGTGGTAGCGGGAAGAGGGCCTACAATGAGCAGTTCTTC CASAGRGSGKRAYNEQFF TRBJ2-1 TRBV19 TRBD2 NA
TGTGCCAGCAGAGACAGCTACTACAATGAGCAGTTCTTC CASRDSYYNEQFF TRBJ2-1 TRBV5-4 NA few
TGTGCCAGCACCCTACCAGGGGGGACTGCTCCGCCCCAGCATTTT CASTLPGGTAPPQHF TRBJ1-5 TRBV6-6 TRBD1 NA
TGTGCCAGCAGCCCCCGTCATGAGCAGTTCTTC CASSPRHEQFF TRBJ2-1 TRBV7-9 NA NA
TGTGCCAGCAGTTTAACAGGGGTATCCCCCTCCTACGAGCAGTACTTC CASSLTGVSPSYEQYF TRBJ2-7 TRBV27 TRBD1 NA
TGTGCCAGCAGTGTAGAGAAGAGGGCTGCGCAGTATTTT CASSVEKRAAQYF TRBJ2-3 TRBV6-1 NA NA
TGCGCCAGCACCAGACGGCGGGACGGAGCCTACGAGCAGTACTTC CASTRRRDGAYEQYF TRBJ2-7 TRBV4-1 NA once
TGTGCCAGCAGCTTAGCCCGGGGGGGCCTCTCCTACGAGCAGTACTTC CASSLARGGLSYEQYF TRBJ2-7 TRBV7-9 TRBD2 NA
TGTGCCAGCAGTAAGACAGCCCCCAGTTATGAAAAACTGTTTTTT CASSKTAPSYEKLFF TRBJ1-4 TRBV27 NA NA
TGTGCCAGCCTTTACAGTGGCACAGATACGCAGTATTTT CASLYSGTDTQYF TRBJ2-3 TRBV11-2 NA few
TGTGCCAGCAGCCCCGGACAGCAGAGCTATGGCTACACCTTC CASSPGQQSYGYTF TRBJ1-2 TRBV28 NA few
TGCGCCAGTGCGGGGACTAGGTCCTACGAGCAGTACTTC CASAGTRSYEQYF TRBJ2-7 TRBV5-1 TRBD2 few
TGTGCCAGCAGTGGGGCGGGGAAAGGGTCCTACGAGCAGTACTTC CASSGAGKGSYEQYF TRBJ2-7 TRBV27 NA NA
TGTGCCAGCAGCTTGGGGGGCATGGCTAGCGGGGGCAATGAGCAGTTCTTC CASSLGGMASGGNEQFF TRBJ2-1 TRBV5-4 TRBD2 NA
TGTGCCAGCAATCCGGACAGGGGAGCTTTCTTT CASNPDRGAFF TRBJ1-1 TRBV2 TRBD1 once
TGTGCCAGCACTCCGACTGGAGTTAGCAATCAGCCCCAGCATTTT CASTPTGVSNQPQHF TRBJ1-5 TRBV6-1 NA NA